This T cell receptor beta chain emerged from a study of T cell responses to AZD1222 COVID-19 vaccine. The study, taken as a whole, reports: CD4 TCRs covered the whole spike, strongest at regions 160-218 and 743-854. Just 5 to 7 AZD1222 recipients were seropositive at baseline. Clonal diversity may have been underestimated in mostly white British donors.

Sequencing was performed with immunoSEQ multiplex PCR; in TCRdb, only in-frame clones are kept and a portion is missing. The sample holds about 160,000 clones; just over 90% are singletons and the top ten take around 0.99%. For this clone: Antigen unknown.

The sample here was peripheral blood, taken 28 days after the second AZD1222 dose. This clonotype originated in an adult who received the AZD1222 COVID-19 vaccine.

CDR3 DNA: TGTGCCAGTAGTCAAGGGGGACAGCCCCAGCATTTT. Residues: CASSQGGQPQHF. The chain links TRBV19 to TRBJ1-5, with a possible D match to TRBD1 (6 bases). The CDR3 spans 12 residues. The germline gives CDR1 LNHDA, CDR2 SQIVND (reference sequence). V shed 5 bases and J shed 7 bases, with 9 bases lying between them.